What follows describes a single TCR beta chain. The CDR3 contains 15 residues. Trimming took off 0 bases at V and 1 base at J, with 6 bases between the two ends. Germline assignment: CDR1 SEHNR and CDR2 FQNEAQ (reference sequence). The data were taken from a study of control samples from healthy donors and cancer patients. Profiled with immunoSEQ multiplex PCR; TCRdb holds only in-frame clones, not every one. The table lists 15,000 or so clones, around 86% of them singletons. Input material: PBMCs. The receptor comes from a woman in her sixties or seventies with colorectal cancer. The V call is TRBV7-9, the J call TRBJ2-2; D perhaps matches TRBD2 (6 bases). The CDR3 loop reads CASSLASGNTGELFF. In nucleotides, the CDR3 is TGTGCCAGCAGCTTAGCTAGCGGGAACACCGGGGAGCTGTTTTTT.